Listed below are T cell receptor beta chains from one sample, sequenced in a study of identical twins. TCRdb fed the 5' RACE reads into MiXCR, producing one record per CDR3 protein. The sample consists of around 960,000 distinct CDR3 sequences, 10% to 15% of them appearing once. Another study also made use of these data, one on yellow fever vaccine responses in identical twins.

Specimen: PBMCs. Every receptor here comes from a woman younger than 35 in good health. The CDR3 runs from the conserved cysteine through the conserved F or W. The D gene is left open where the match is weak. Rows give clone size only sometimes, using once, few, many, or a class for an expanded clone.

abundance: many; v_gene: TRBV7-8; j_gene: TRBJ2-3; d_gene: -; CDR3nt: TGTGCCAGCATCCCCTTTTACACCACCGGCACAGATACGCAGTATTTT; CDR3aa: CASIPFYTTGTDTQYF
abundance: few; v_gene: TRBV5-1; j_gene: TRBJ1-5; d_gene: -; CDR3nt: TGCGCCAGCAGCCCGGATTTGGGTGGGAATCAGCCCCAGCATTTT; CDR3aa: CASSPDLGGNQPQHF
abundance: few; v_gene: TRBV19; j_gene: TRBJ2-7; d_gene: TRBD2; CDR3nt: TGTGCCAGTAGACCGAGCGGGAGCAAGACCTACGAGCAGTACTTC; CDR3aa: CASRPSGSKTYEQYF
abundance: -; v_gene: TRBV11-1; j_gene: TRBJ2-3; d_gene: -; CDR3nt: TGTGCCATCAGCCCTGGAACGGGAACCACAGATACGCAGTATTTT; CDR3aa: CAISPGTGTTDTQYF
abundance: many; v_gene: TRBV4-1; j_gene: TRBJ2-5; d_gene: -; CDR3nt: TGCGCCAGCAGCCAAGTATTTTCACCTCAAGAGACCCAGTACTTC; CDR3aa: CASSQVFSPQETQYF
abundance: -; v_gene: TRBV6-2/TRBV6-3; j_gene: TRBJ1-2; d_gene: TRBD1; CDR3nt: TGTGCCAGCAGTTACACAAGGACAGGGACCTATGGCTACACCTTC; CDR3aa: CASSYTRTGTYGYTF
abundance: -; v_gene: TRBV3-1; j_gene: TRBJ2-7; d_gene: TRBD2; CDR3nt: TGTGCCAGCAGCCAAGAGGGGATCGCTAGCGGGTCCAACTTC; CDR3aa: CASSQEGIASGSNF
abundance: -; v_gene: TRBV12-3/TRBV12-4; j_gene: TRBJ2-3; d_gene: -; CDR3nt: TGTGCCAGCAGTTTTGGGCAGCCGAGGGATACGCAGTATTTT; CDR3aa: CASSFGQPRDTQYF
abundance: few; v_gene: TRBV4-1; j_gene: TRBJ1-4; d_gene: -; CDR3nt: TGCGCCAGCAGCGAGAGAAGGGCGGATGAAAAACTGTTTTTT; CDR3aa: CASSERRADEKLFF
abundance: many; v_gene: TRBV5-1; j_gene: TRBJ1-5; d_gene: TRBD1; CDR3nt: TGCGCCAGCACCGGAGGTGCGTCACAGGGGCGTCAGCCCCAGCATTTT; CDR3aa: CASTGGASQGRQPQHF
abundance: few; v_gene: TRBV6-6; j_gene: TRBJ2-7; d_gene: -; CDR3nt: TGTGCCAGCAGTGCGGCGAGGGGGGAGCAGTACTTC; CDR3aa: CASSAARGEQYF
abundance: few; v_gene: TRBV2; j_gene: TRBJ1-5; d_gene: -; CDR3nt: TGTGCCAGCAGTGAAGAGACACCAGATCAGCCCCAGCATTTT; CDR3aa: CASSEETPDQPQHF
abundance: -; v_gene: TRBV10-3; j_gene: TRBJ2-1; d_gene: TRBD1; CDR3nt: TGTGCCACCGAAGGGGGACAGGGACACTACAATGAGCAGTTCTTC; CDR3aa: CATEGGQGHYNEQFF
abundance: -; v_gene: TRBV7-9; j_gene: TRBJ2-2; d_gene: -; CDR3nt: TGTGCCAGCAGCCAATGGCGTCGCGGGCCTAACACCGGGGAGCTGTTTTTT; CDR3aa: CASSQWRRGPNTGELFF
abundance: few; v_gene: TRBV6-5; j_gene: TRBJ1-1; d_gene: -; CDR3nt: TGTGCCAGCAGGGATTCTTGGGCTGAAGCTTTCTTT; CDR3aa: CASRDSWAEAFF
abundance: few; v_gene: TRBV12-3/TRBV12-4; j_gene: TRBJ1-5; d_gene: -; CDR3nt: TGTGCCAGCAGTCAGTCCCGAGGGTTGGGGGCCCAGCATTTT; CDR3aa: CASSQSRGLGAQHF